These T cell receptor beta chains were read from a single sample in a study of T cells in Graves' hyperthyroidism and ophthalmopathy. TCRdb re-derived calls from the multiplex PCR reads in MiXCR, one entry per CDR3 protein. The table lists approximately 380,000 distinct CDR3 sequences, less than 20% of them singletons. Material: blood. The source is a man aged 18 to 30 with Graves' ophthalmopathy. The CDR3 runs from the conserved cysteine through the conserved F or W. A D gene is named only where the DNA matches it firmly. The size of a clone is reported for some rows only, either as once, few or many, or as a class for expanded clones.

NA | 18 | TRBJ2-1 | TRBV10-2 | NA | CASSESPPLVLVTYEQFF | TGCGCCAGCAGTGAGTCCCCCCCACTAGTTCTGGTTACGTATGAGCAGTTCTTC
TRBD2 | 17 | TRBJ2-5 | TRBV5-6 | few | CASSAGLAGGWEETQYF | TGTGCCAGCAGCGCGGGACTAGCGGGGGGCTGGGAAGAGACCCAGTACTTC
NA | 15 | TRBJ1-1 | TRBV24-1 | many | CATSDSGTENTEAFF | TGTGCCACCAGTGATTCTGGGACGGAAAACACTGAAGCTTTCTTT
NA | 12 | TRBJ1-2 | TRBV5-6 | NA | CASSLERWGYTF | TGTGCCAGCAGCTTGGAAAGGTGGGGCTACACCTTC
NA | 16 | TRBJ1-2 | TRBV3-1 | few | CASSWALEGDGYGYTF | TGTGCCAGCAGCTGGGCCCTGGAGGGGGACGGCTATGGCTACACCTTC
NA | 15 | TRBJ1-4 | TRBV6-2/TRBV6-3 | NA | CASSYKDRANEKLSF | TGTGCCAGCAGTTACAAGGACAGAGCTAATGAAAAACTGTCTTTT
NA | 14 | TRBJ1-5 | TRBV20-1 | once | CSARGQLSNQPQHF | TGCAGTGCTAGGGGGCAGCTTAGCAATCAGCCCCAGCATTTT
NA | 17 | TRBJ2-3 | TRBV24-1 | few | CATSDAAGRLGGDTQYF | TGTGCCACCAGTGATGCTGCAGGCCGCTTGGGTGGCGATACGCAGTATTTT
TRBD1 | 14 | TRBJ1-1 | TRBV20-1 | many | CSAGEAGGNTEAFF | TGCAGTGCGGGGGAGGCAGGGGGCAACACTGAAGCTTTCTTT
TRBD1 | 13 | TRBJ1-2 | TRBV7-9 | few | CASKPTGIHGYTF | TGTGCCAGCAAACCGACAGGGATCCATGGCTACACCTTC
NA | 13 | TRBJ2-2 | TRBV12-5 | many | CASGLTSTGELFF | TGTGCTAGTGGTTTGACCTCCACCGGGGAGCTGTTTTTT
NA | 13 | TRBJ2-3 | TRBV12-3/TRBV12-4 | few | CASSRGVLDTQYF | TGTGCCAGCAGTCGAGGGGTTTTAGATACGCAGTATTTT
TRBD1 | 13 | TRBJ1-6 | TRBV20-1 | few | CSPAGQGDSPLHF | TGCAGTCCCGCCGGACAGGGGGATTCACCCCTCCACTTT
NA | 15 | TRBJ1-1 | TRBV7-6 | many | CASSWGAYGGTEAFF | TGTGCCAGCAGCTGGGGGGCTTACGGGGGTACTGAAGCTTTCTTT
NA | 13 | TRBJ2-5 | TRBV5-5 | few | CASSLQGRGTQYF | TGTGCCAGCAGCTTGCAGGGCCGGGGGACCCAGTACTTC
NA | 12 | TRBJ2-5 | TRBV5-1 | NA | CASSMGRETQYF | TGTGCCAGCAGCATGGGTAGGGAGACCCAGTACTTC
NA | 14 | TRBJ1-2 | TRBV12-3/TRBV12-4 | many | CASSEDSPNYGYTF | TGTGCCAGCAGTGAAGACAGTCCTAACTATGGCTACACCTTC
NA | 12 | TRBJ2-5 | TRBV11-2 | NA | CASSLAPETQYF | TGTGCCAGCAGCTTAGCCCCTGAGACCCAGTACTTC
NA | 14 | TRBJ2-3 | TRBV4-1 | NA | CASSQPGTSDTQYF | TGCGCCAGCAGCCAGCCCGGGACTTCAGATACGCAGTATTTT
TRBD1 | 15 | TRBJ2-7 | TRBV4-1 | NA | CASSQAGQGAYEQYF | TGCGCCAGCAGCCAAGCTGGGCAGGGGGCTTACGAGCAGTACTTC
NA | 17 | TRBJ2-6 | TRBV19 | NA | CASRQGTGVSGANVLTF | TGTGCCAGTAGGCAGGGTACGGGAGTCTCTGGGGCCAACGTCCTGACTTTC
NA | 13 | TRBJ2-3 | TRBV27 | many | CASSTLPTDTQYF | TGTGCCAGCAGTACCCTTCCCACAGATACGCAGTATTTT
TRBD1 | 15 | TRBJ2-7 | TRBV13 | many | CASSLAQGDSYEQYF | TGTGCCAGCAGCTTAGCACAGGGGGACTCCTACGAGCAGTACTTC
TRBD2 | 16 | TRBJ2-3 | TRBV28 | many | CASSDAKRGGTDTQYF | TGTGCCAGCAGTGACGCGAAGCGGGGGGGCACAGATACGCAGTATTTT
NA | 13 | TRBJ1-5 | TRBV12-3/TRBV12-4 | NA | CASSPSMSQPQHF | TGTGCCAGCAGTCCCTCTATGAGTCAGCCCCAGCATTTT
NA | 14 | TRBJ1-5 | TRBV9 | NA | CASGAPGGNQPQHF | TGTGCCAGCGGCGCTCCAGGGGGCAATCAGCCCCAGCATTTT
TRBD1 | 14 | TRBJ1-5 | TRBV6-1 | NA | CATLTGYSNQPQHF | TGTGCCACCCTGACAGGGTATAGCAATCAGCCCCAGCATTTT
NA | 13 | TRBJ1-2 | TRBV3-1 | NA | CASSQDSAYGYTF | TGTGCCAGCAGCCAAGATTCGGCCTATGGCTACACCTTC
NA | 12 | TRBJ1-3 | TRBV29-1 | many | CSAGDLANTIYF | TGCAGCGCAGGGGACCTGGCGAACACCATATATTTT